The subject of this entry is one T cell receptor beta chain. The V end lost 1 base, the J end lost 6 bases, and 9 bases lay between the germline ends. The CDR3 sequence is 13 residues long. Per germline, CDR1 LNHNV and CDR2 YYDKDF (reference sequence). TCRdb reprocessed the RT-PCR reads via MiXCR and lists one record per CDR3 protein. Of 85,000 to 90,000 distinct CDR3 sequences in the sample, 45% to 50% are singletons; the top ten hold around 55%. This specimen belongs to a study of patients and donors after allogeneic stem cell transplantation. The sequenced material came from blood, either unsorted or a sorted T cell fraction (not recorded which). This receptor was identified in a human donor who was either an allogeneic HSCT recipient or a stem cell or donor lymphocyte infusion donor (not recorded which). It is not recorded whose cells these are; they may come from a transplant donor. The V and J genes are TRBV15 and TRBJ1-1; D not resolved. The CDR3 region is CATSRGGPAEAFF. The CDR3 bases are TGTGCCACCAGCAGAGGCGGGCCGGCTGAAGCTTTCTTT.